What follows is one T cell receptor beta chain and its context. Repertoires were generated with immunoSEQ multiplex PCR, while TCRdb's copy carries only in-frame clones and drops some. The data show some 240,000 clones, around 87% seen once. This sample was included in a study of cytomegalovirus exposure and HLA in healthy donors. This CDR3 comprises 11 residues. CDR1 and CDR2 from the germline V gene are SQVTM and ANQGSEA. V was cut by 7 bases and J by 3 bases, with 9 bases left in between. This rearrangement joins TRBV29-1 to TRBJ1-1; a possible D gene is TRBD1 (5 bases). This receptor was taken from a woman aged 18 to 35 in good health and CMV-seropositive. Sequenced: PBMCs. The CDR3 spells CSGEGHTEAFF. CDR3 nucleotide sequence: TGCAGCGGGGAGGGGCACACTGAAGCTTTCTTT.